Listed here are 12 T cell receptor beta chains from one sample, sequenced in a study of shared clonotypes between healthy human individuals. Data came from immunoSEQ multiplex PCR; TCRdb stores just in-frame clones and leaves some out. The sample records roughly 530,000 clones, 90% to 96% being singletons. The material sequenced was naive CD4+ T cells sorted from blood. Subset: CD45RA+ positively selected. The receptors stem from a woman aged 30 to 39 in good health.

The V gene is TRBV28, the J gene TRBJ1-5, with D possibly matching TRBD1 (5 bases). This CDR3 has 15 amino acids. V gave up 0 bases and J gave up 3 bases, with 9 bases separating them. Germline V gene data show CDR1 as MDHEN and CDR2 as SYDVKM. CDR3 residues: CASSLWQGVNQPQHF. In nucleotides, the CDR3 is TGTGCCAGCAGTTTATGGCAGGGTGTCAATCAGCCCCAGCATTTT.

The gene calls are TRBV6-5 and TRBJ2-5, with 10 bases that match TRBD2. The DNA matches TRBJ2-7 better at its end, which makes the J call doubtful. The CDR3 is made up of 13 amino acids. CDR1 is MNHEY, CDR2 SVGAGI, per germline. The CDR3 DNA sequence: TGTGCCAGCAGTCGGACTAGCGGCTACGAGCAGTACTTC. It specifies CASSRTSGYEQYF.

The CDR3 reads CASSDPDRGQYGYTF. The CDR3, as DNA: TGTGCCAGCAGCGACCCGGACAGGGGGCAGTATGGCTACACCTTC. The rearrangement joins TRBV7-9 to TRBJ1-2, with 11 nucleotides matching TRBD1. CDR3 length equals 15 residues. Trimming at V came to 5 bases and at J to 5 bases, leaving 7 bases not matched to a gene. Germline V gives CDR1 SEHNR, CDR2 FQNEAQ (reference sequence).

This chain joins TRBV11-2 and TRBJ2-1, with 7 nucleotides matching TRBD2. V lost 4 bases to trimming and J lost 4 bases; unmatched junction nucleotides: 7. Germline loops: CDR1 SGHAT, CDR2 FQNNGV. The CDR3 is 15 amino acids. CDR3 protein: CASSSPAGVYNEQFF. The CDR3 DNA reads as TGTGCCAGCAGCTCCCCTGCGGGAGTTTACAATGAGCAGTTCTTC.

The chain uses TRBV4-2 and TRBJ2-7; D gene unclear. The germline gives CDR1 LGHNA, CDR2 YNFKEQ. CDR3 length: 13 amino acids. V was shortened by 5 bases and J by 2 bases, with 10 bases between the two germline ends. For the CDR3, the DNA is TGTGCCAGCAGCTTGCAGCTAACCTACGAGCAGTACTTC. Protein: CASSLQLTYEQYF.

The chain recombines TRBV28 with TRBJ2-6; D might be TRBD1 (5 bases). Between the trimmed V and J ends, which lost 6 bases and 0 bases, there was a span of 12 bases. CDR1 is MDHEN, CDR2 SYDVKM, per germline. The CDR3 length is 16 residues. CDR3 in DNA: TGTGCCAGCAGGACCCCGACAGTCTCTGGGGCCAACGTCCTGACTTTC. Protein product: CASRTPTVSGANVLTF.

This rearrangement joins TRBV28 to TRBJ1-3; D is perhaps TRBD1 (6 bases). Germline values: CDR1 MDHEN, CDR2 SYDVKM. V lost 2 bases, J lost 1 base, and 12 bases lay in between. The CDR3 runs to 16 residues. The CDR3 nucleotides read TGTGCCAGCAGTTTACCGGGGGCTTTGTCTGGAAACACCATATATTTT. This gives the protein CASSLPGALSGNTIYF.

The rearrangement uses TRBV4-1 and TRBJ2-5, with TRBD2 identical over 10 bases. This CDR3 is 15 amino acids long. The J segment lost 1 base and the V segment lost 3 bases, leaving 2 bases of the junction unmatched. Germline-derived CDR1 and CDR2 are MGHRA and YSYEKL. The CDR3 bases are TGCGCCAGCAGCCAGCAGCGGGAGGGCCAAGAGACCCAGTACTTC. This gives the protein CASSQQREGQETQYF.

This chain connects TRBV6-6 to TRBJ2-7, with D perhaps matching TRBD1 or TRBD2 (5 bases each). V lost 2 bases and J lost 4, with 12 bases in between. The germline gives CDR1 MNHNY, CDR2 SVGAGI (reference sequence). The CDR3 extends over 14 amino acids. This CDR3 is CASSYHTGGYEQYF. The DNA of the CDR3 is TGTGCCAGCAGTTACCATACAGGAGGATACGAGCAGTACTTC.

The gene calls are TRBV28 and TRBJ2-7; TRBD1 matches at 11 bases. V lost 6 bases to trimming and J lost 5 bases; unmatched junction nucleotides: 6. This CDR3 is built from 14 residues. The germline V gene has CDR1 MDHEN and CDR2 SYDVKM. In DNA, the CDR3 is TGTGCCAGCAGCCGAGGACAGGGGGCTAACGAGCAGTACTTC. Amino acid sequence: CASSRGQGANEQYF.

The chain couples TRBV29-1 to TRBJ1-1; D is unclear. Germline CDR1 SQVTM, CDR2 ANQGSEA. The CDR3 spans 14 residues. V gave up 7 bases and J gave up 0 bases, with 15 bases separating them. The CDR3 loop reads CSAFPGTVNTEAFF. The CDR3 DNA reads TGCAGCGCATTCCCCGGCACAGTGAACACTGAAGCTTTCTTT.

This sequence joins TRBV5-5 and TRBJ2-7; D is unresolved. Trimming took off 0 bases at V and 3 bases at J, with 7 bases between the two ends. This CDR3 comprises 13 residues. Germline CDR1 reads SGHKS; CDR2 reads YYEKEE (reference sequence). The CDR3 reads CASSLGQNYEQYF. The CDR3 coding sequence is TGTGCCAGCAGCTTGGGGCAGAACTACGAGCAGTACTTC.